Listed below are T cell receptor beta chains from one sample, sequenced in a study of radiotherapy plus CTLA-4 blockade in lung cancer. Only in-frame clones appear in the TCRdb table, and some are missing; sequencing was by immunoSEQ multiplex PCR. The sample records 26,000 or so clones, more than 60% being singletons. Specimen: peripheral blood, collected from a patient treated with radiotherapy plus ipilimumab. Receptors were obtained from a human donor with non-small cell lung cancer who had stable disease on radiotherapy plus ipilimumab. CDR3s include the opening cysteine and the closing phenylalanine or tryptophan. Fields, in order: D gene, J gene, V gene, clone size, CDR3 DNA, CDR3 protein. A D gene is named only where the DNA matches it firmly. Not every row has a clone size; where given, it reads once, few, many or a size class.

TRBD1 TRBJ2-3 TRBV7-8 . TGTGCCAGCAGCTCACAGGACAGGCCTACTAGCACAGATACGCAGTATTTT CASSSQDRPTSTDTQYF
TRBD1 TRBJ2-5 TRBV5-1 . TGCGCCAGCAGCTTGGCAGCTGACTCAGGGGGAACCCAGTACTTC CASSLAADSGGTQYF
. TRBJ2-5 TRBV19 . TGTGCCAGTAGTCCCCAGACTAGGTACCAAGAGACCCAGTACTTC CASSPQTRYQETQYF
TRBD1 TRBJ2-4 TRBV6-5 few TGTGCCAGCAGCCCCGGGACAGAAAAAAACATTCAGTACTTC CASSPGTEKNIQYF
. TRBJ1-1 TRBV13 . TGTGCCAGCAGCTTACTGACAGGAACGAACACTGAAGCTTTCTTT CASSLLTGTNTEAFF
TRBD1 TRBJ2-1 TRBV10-3 . TGTGCCATCACCGGGACAGGGGGGGGTAATGAGCAGTTCTTC CAITGTGGGNEQFF
. TRBJ2-7 TRBV28 . TGTGCCAGCAGTTTATTGGTAACGGGGGAGCAGTACTTC CASSLLVTGEQYF
TRBD1 TRBJ2-3 TRBV5-1 . TGCGCCAGCAGCTCCGGGACAGGGACAACAGATACGCAGTATTTT CASSSGTGTTDTQYF
. TRBJ1-1 TRBV5-5 . TGTGCCAGCAGCTTGGATCTCACTGAAGCTTTCTTT CASSLDLTEAFF
. TRBJ1-6 TRBV5-4 few TGTGCCAGCAGCCATCCGACCGGGGGTGTCTCACCCCTCCACTTT CASSHPTGGVSPLHF
. TRBJ1-3 TRBV6-5 . TGTGCCAGCAGTTCCCAGGGGAGAAACACCATATATTTT CASSSQGRNTIYF
TRBD1 TRBJ1-1 TRBV19 . TGTGCCAGTAGACCGGGGCAGGGGGCGACCACTGAAGCTTTCTTT CASRPGQGATTEAFF
TRBD1 TRBJ2-5 TRBV6-6 . TGTGCCAGCAGGATGGGACAGGTCGTAGAGACCCAGTACTTC CASRMGQVVETQYF
. TRBJ1-4 TRBV7-8 . TGTGCCAGCAGCTTATTGCAGGGTGGTGAAAAACTGTTTTTT CASSLLQGGEKLFF
. TRBJ1-2 TRBV11-2 once TGTGCCAGCAGCTTAGATTTAGGCAGTCGGGACTATGGCTACACCTTC CASSLDLGSRDYGYTF
. TRBJ2-3 TRBV5-1 . TGCGCCAGCAGCTTGTGGGCGGATACGCAGTATTTT CASSLWADTQYF
. TRBJ2-3 TRBV9 once TGTGCCAGCAGCGTAGCTGGGGGGGGCGAGGCAGATACGCAGTATTTT CASSVAGGGEADTQYF
. TRBJ1-1 TRBV7-8 . TGTGCCAGCAGCTTGAGGAGAAATATCAACACTGAAGCTTTCTTT CASSLRRNINTEAFF
TRBD1 TRBJ2-1 TRBV10-1 . TGCGCCAGCAGTGAGTCATCCGCCGGGACAGGGAAGTTCTTC CASSESSAGTGKFF
TRBD1 TRBJ1-2 TRBV27 . TGTGCCAGCAGCGGGACAGGACATTATGGCTACACCTTC CASSGTGHYGYTF
. TRBJ1-5 TRBV6-6 . TGTGCCAGCAGTTATGGGGGCAATCAGCCCCAGCATTTT CASSYGGNQPQHF
. TRBJ1-4 TRBV6-1 . TGTGCCAGCAGAAGAATGGGGCAGAATGAAAAACTGTTTTTT CASRRMGQNEKLFF
. TRBJ2-7 TRBV9 . TGTGCCAGCAGCCCCACTCACAGTATTCTTTCCTACGAGCAGTACTTC CASSPTHSILSYEQYF